The clone carrying this TCR beta chain was counted at least ten times. The antigen remains unidentified. This specimen comes from a study of Graves' ophthalmopathy and Graves' hyperthyroidism. Study-level results: Also, most clonotypes expanded in the thyroid above 0.001 frequency appeared in blood.

The study amplified TCR beta CDR3 regions using RNA transcripts. Following a first-round RT-PCR that used HTBI primers, a second-round multiplex PCR was carried out. TCRdb reprocessed the multiplex PCR reads via MiXCR and lists one record per CDR3 protein. The data contain some 200,000 distinct CDR3 sequences, 25% to 35% of them singletons. The CDR3 has 13 amino acids. The germline CDR1 and CDR2 sequences are MNHEY and SMNVEV (reference sequence). Trimming left V 6 bases short and J 8 bases short, with 16 bases between. Uncontrolled infections, other autoimmune diseases, pregnancy or lactation barred patients from enrollment. As the starting material, 9.5 to 10 ml of fresh peripheral blood yielded the PBMCs.

This TCR derives from a man in his forties or fifties with Graves' ophthalmopathy. The rearrangement links TRBV27 to TRBJ1-1, with D possibly being TRBD1 (6 bases). The specimen sequenced was peripheral blood. CDR3 sequence reads: CASSLGGGAEAFF. CDR3 coding DNA: TGTGCCAGCAGCCTAGGGGGGGGGGCGGAAGCTTTCTTT.